Described below is a single T cell receptor beta chain sequence and its context. Antigen unknown. This sample stems from a study of post-analysis software for immune sequencing data. Overall study context: The patients showed relapsing-remitting, secondary progressive and progressive-relapsing multiple sclerosis courses.

Study conclusions and caveats: Samples from one preparation batch, clustered by F measure, grouped strongly together. Patients used several TRBV segments, including TRBV5-6, TRBV5-1 and TRBV20-1, more often than controls. Multiple sclerosis patients had significantly lower normalized Chao1 diversity than controls.

Germline V gene data show CDR1 as DFQATT and CDR2 as SNEGSKA (reference sequence). With 6 bases clipped from V and 2 bases from J, the junction kept 9 bases outside the gene matches. The CDR3 consists of 14 residues. The TCR beta cDNA libraries contained unique molecular identifiers. The source material, about 0.9 to 10 million T cells, gave rise to about 520,000 cDNA molecules. Via MiXCR, TCRdb re-called the PCR reads, giving one row per CDR3 protein. The data hold roughly 800,000 distinct CDR3 sequences, with 30% observed a single time. This clonotype originated in a girl between 10 and 17 years old with multiple sclerosis. This chain uses TRBV20-1 with TRBJ2-7; 8 bases are a match to TRBD1. Sequencing used blood. The CDR3: CSANQGRGPYEQYF. The CDR3 nucleotides are TGCAGTGCCAATCAGGGCAGGGGGCCCTACGAGCAGTACTTC.